Below, 20 T cell receptor beta chains from the same sample are listed, as sequenced in a study of blood T cell repertoires in COVID-19. Data came from immunoSEQ multiplex PCR; TCRdb stores just in-frame clones and leaves some out. The sample has roughly 140,000 clones, 80% seen once. The sequenced sample consisted of peripheral blood. Receptors originate from a man aged 55 to 70 with acute or convalescent COVID-19.

The chain combines TRBV5-4 with TRBJ2-7, with D perhaps matching TRBD1 (6 bases). The V gene lost 0 bases and the J gene lost 2 bases, with 12 bases spanning the gap. Germline V gene lookup returns CDR1 SGHNT and CDR2 YYREEE (reference sequence). This CDR3 spans 15 amino acids. CDR3 sequence reads: CASSLGNRVTYEQYF. The CDR3, as DNA: TGTGCCAGCAGCTTGGGTAACAGGGTTACCTACGAGCAGTACTTC.

The J gene is TRBJ2-2, the V gene TRBV29-1, with D perhaps being TRBD1 or TRBD2 (5 bases each). Germline assignment: CDR1 SQVTM and CDR2 ANQGSEA. Trimming cost V 7 bases and J 3 bases, with 12 bases left between them. The CDR3 length is 13 residues. CDR3 bases: TGCAGCGGGGGGTGGCAGGACACCGGGGAGCTGTTTTTT. Translation gives CSGGWQDTGELFF.

The CDR3 sequence: CASSKPGQASSYEQYF. The DNA of the CDR3 is TGTGCCAGCAGCAAACCGGGACAGGCGAGCTCCTACGAGCAGTACTTC. The J gene is TRBJ2-7, the V gene TRBV11-2, with TRBD1 matching 8 bases. CDR1 SGHAT and CDR2 FQNNGV come from the germline V gene. V lost 5 bases and J lost 0; bases outside the gene matches: 9. CDR3 length: 16 amino acids.

The rearrangement links TRBV7-9 to TRBJ2-3; 11 bases line up with TRBD1. The germline V gene has CDR1 SEHNR and CDR2 FQNEAQ (reference sequence). V lost 6 bases, J lost 5 bases, and 7 bases stayed unmatched. The CDR3 extends over 15 amino acids. The CDR3 spells CASSSDRGRRDTQYF. Here the CDR3 DNA reads TGTGCCAGCAGTTCGGACAGGGGGCGTCGAGATACGCAGTATTTT.

The CDR3 DNA follows: TGTGCCAGCTCACCACAGGGAGGCAACACTGAAGCTTTCTTT. Translating gives CASSPQGGNTEAFF. The rearrangement joins TRBV18 to TRBJ1-1; D unresolved. The CDR3 loop spans 14 amino acids. In germline, CDR1 is KGHSH, CDR2 LQKENI. V was shortened by 1 base and J by 2 bases, with 8 bases between the two germline ends. The whole variable domain, remainder taken from reference TRBV18 and TRBJ1-1, is NAGVMQNPRHLVRRRGQEARLRCSPMKGHSHVYWYRQLPEEGLKFMVYLQKENIIDESGMPKERFSAEFPKEGPSILRIQQVVRGDSAAYFCASSPQGGNTEAFFGQGTRLTVV.

The chain links TRBV10-3 to TRBJ1-1, with 9 bases aligning to TRBD1. The CDR3 covers 15 residues. The germline CDR1 and CDR2 sequences are ENHRY and SYGVKD. Unmatched junction bases numbered 6, after V lost 4 bases and J lost 3 bases. The CDR3 nucleotides are TGTGCCATCAGTGGAGCACAGGGGGCGGACACTGAAGCTTTCTTT. As protein: CAISGAQGADTEAFF.

The chain couples TRBV2 to TRBJ2-2, with TRBD2 matching over 12 bases. The CDR3 is made up of 16 amino acids. Trimming at V came to 2 bases and at J to 3 bases, leaving 1 base not matched to a gene. In germline, CDR1 is SNHLY, CDR2 FYNNEI. The CDR3 coding sequence is TGTGCCAGCAGTGAACGACTAGCGGGGGACACCGGGGAGCTGTTTTTT. Encoded protein: CASSERLAGDTGELFF.

The gene calls are TRBV7-2 and TRBJ2-7, with TRBD1 matching over 8 bases. CDR1 is SGHTA and CDR2 is FQGNSA in the germline V gene. CDR3 length: 15 residues. The ends lost 2 bases at V and 4 bases at J; junction bases unmatched: 7. CDR3 loop: CASSLTGRGPYEQYF. The CDR3 coding sequence is TGTGCCAGCAGCTTAACCGGCAGGGGGCCATACGAGCAGTACTTC.

The CDR3 DNA follows: TGTGCCAGCAGCACTCCTAGCGGGAGAAAAGATACGCAGTATTTT. Translation: CASSTPSGRKDTQYF. The V and J genes are TRBV7-3 and TRBJ2-3; 10 positions agree with TRBD2. V lost 5 bases and J lost 5; bases outside the gene matches: 7. The CDR3 runs to 15 residues. Germline lookup yields CDR1 SGHTA and CDR2 FQGTGA.

V gene TRBV5-1 combines with J gene TRBJ2-2; 8 bases are shared with TRBD1. V lost 1 base to trimming and J lost 1 base; unmatched junction nucleotides: 3. CDR1 is SGHRS, CDR2 YFSETQ, per germline. The CDR3 consists of 16 residues. The CDR3, as DNA: TGCGCCAGCAGCTTGTCGACAGGGGTGAACACCGGGGAGCTGTTTTTT. The encoded protein is CASSLSTGVNTGELFF.

The CDR3 spells CASSSTSQGTEAFF. The CDR3 DNA reads as TGTGCCAGCAGTTCAACTTCGCAGGGGACTGAAGCTTTCTTT. The rearrangement uses TRBV6-6 and TRBJ1-1; the D gene is possibly TRBD1 (6 bases). Trimming removed 4 bases from V and 5 bases from J, with 14 bases in between. Germline V gene sequence: CDR1 MNHNY, CDR2 SVGAGI (reference sequence). There are 14 residues in the CDR3.

J is TRBJ1-4 and V is TRBV19, with 8 bases identical to TRBD1. Germline V gives CDR1 LNHDA, CDR2 SQIVND (reference sequence). J was trimmed by 5 bases and V by 2 bases; bases with no gene match: 7. CDR3 length equals 16 residues. The DNA for the CDR3 is TGTGCCAGTAGTATAACCAGGGGGCGGTCCAATGAAAAACTGTTTTTT. It translates to CASSITRGRSNEKLFF.

This chain uses TRBV9 with TRBJ1-4; 9 positions agree with TRBD1. The germline gives CDR1 SGDLS, CDR2 YYNGEE. The CDR3 totals 15 residues. The junction had 5 bases not matched to a gene; V was cut back by 4 bases and J by 4 bases. The CDR3 reads CASSSGQGFNEKLFF. CDR3 DNA sequence: TGTGCCAGCAGCAGCGGACAGGGGTTTAATGAAAAACTGTTTTTT.

This clone was recorded only once. J is TRBJ1-1 and V is TRBV9; D possibly corresponds to TRBD1 (6 bases). This CDR3 has 13 residues. V was pared by 3 bases and J by 6 bases, with 12 bases between. Germline V lookup: CDR1 SGDLS, CDR2 YYNGEE. The CDR3 DNA reads TGTGCCAGCAGCGAGGGGGTAACCCCTGAAGCTTTCTTT. Amino acids: CASSEGVTPEAFF.

This rearrangement joins TRBV6-6 to TRBJ1-2; D may be TRBD1 (6 bases). This CDR3 spans 12 amino acids. V was trimmed by 6 bases and J by 4 bases, leaving 9 bases between them. CDR1 is MNHNY, CDR2 SVGAGI, per germline (reference sequence). The CDR3: CASSGQFYGYTF. In DNA form, the CDR3 reads TGTGCCAGCAGCGGACAGTTCTATGGCTACACCTTC.

J is TRBJ2-3 and V is TRBV12-3 or TRBV12-4; 14 bases are shared with TRBD2. Unmatched junction bases numbered 0, after V lost 0 bases and J lost 13 bases. This CDR3 has 13 residues. The CDR3 DNA reads as TGTGCCAGCAGTTTAGCGGGACTAGCGGGAGAGTATTTT. Amino acids: CASSLAGLAGEYF.

The chain uses TRBV29-1 and TRBJ2-2, with 9 nucleotides matching TRBD2. The CDR3 is made up of 16 amino acids. The V gene end was trimmed by 1 base and the J gene end by 5 bases; junction bases not matched to a gene: 8. Germline CDR1 reads SQVTM; CDR2 reads ANQGSEA. This CDR3 is CSVEGVAGVRTGELFF. For the CDR3, the DNA is TGCAGCGTTGAAGGGGTAGCGGGAGTGCGGACCGGGGAGCTGTTTTTT.

The rearrangement joins TRBV2 to TRBJ2-1; 7 bases align to TRBD1. After removal of 6 bases from V and 9 bases from J, the junction contained 5 bases not matched to a gene. The germline V gene has CDR1 SNHLY and CDR2 FYNNEI. The CDR3 runs 12 residues. Written as DNA, the CDR3 is TGTGCCAGCAGCCGCGACAGGGCTGAGCAGTTCTTC. Amino acids: CASSRDRAEQFF.

The rearrangement joins TRBV2 to TRBJ2-5; D remains ambiguous. This CDR3 is built from 11 residues. The ends were cut back, 5 bases at V and 6 bases at J, with 7 bases in the middle. Per germline, CDR1 SNHLY and CDR2 FYNNEI. CDR3 loop: CASSPVKTQYF. The CDR3 DNA reads as TGTGCCAGCAGTCCGGTAAAGACCCAGTACTTC.

This clone was picked up a small number of times. This rearrangement joins TRBV18 to TRBJ2-1; no clear D gene. The CDR3 contains 15 residues. Germline V gene sequence: CDR1 KGHSH, CDR2 LQKENI. V gave up 2 bases and J gave up 5 bases, with 13 bases separating them. DNA of the CDR3: TGTGCCAGCTCACCAACAGTGTCTATAGACAATGAGCAGTTCTTC. This codes for CASSPTVSIDNEQFF. The full variable domain, rest sourced from reference TRBV18 and TRBJ2-1, is NAGVMQNPRHLVRRRGQEARLRCSPMKGHSHVYWYRQLPEEGLKFMVYLQKENIIDESGMPKERFSAEFPKEGPSILRIQQVVRGDSAAYFCASSPTVSIDNEQFFGPGTRLTVL.